The 17 T cell receptor beta chains listed next were all sequenced from one sample in a study of cytotoxic CD8 clonotypes in ibrutinib-treated CLL. TCRdb's copy holds only in-frame clones and misses some; the assay was immunoSEQ multiplex PCR. Among about 39,000 clones listed, 55% to 80% were seen once. The source material was PBMCs, sampled at disease progression, from a patient treated with ibrutinib. The receptors were sampled from a human donor with chronic lymphocytic leukemia.

This clone has just one count. This chain uses TRBV6-1 with TRBJ1-1, with D possibly matching TRBD1 (5 bases). Germline CDR1 is MNHNS and CDR2 is SASEGT. V gave up 6 bases and J gave up 7 bases, with 12 bases separating them. This CDR3 comprises 12 residues. The DNA for the CDR3 is TGTGCCAGCAGGATATACAGGTATGAAGCTTTCTTT. Translated: CASRIYRYEAFF.

There are a few counts of this clone. DNA of the CDR3: TGTGCCAGCAGTTTATGGCTAGCGGGAGCCAATGAGCAGTTCTTC. It specifies CASSLWLAGANEQFF. V and J are TRBV27 and TRBJ2-1, with TRBD2 matching 10 bases. V was pared by 1 base and J by 6 bases, with 3 bases of the junction left unmatched. The CDR3 length is 15 residues. Germline V lookup: CDR1 MNHEY, CDR2 SMNVEV (reference sequence).

The sample holds one count of this clone. V usage is TRBV18 and J usage is TRBJ2-2; D is possibly TRBD2 (5 bases). The CDR3 consists of 13 residues. In germline, CDR1 is KGHSH, CDR2 LQKENI. The germline V and J ends were trimmed by 2 bases and 7 bases, with 8 bases remaining between them. CDR3: CASSPVGSGELFF. CDR3 nucleotide sequence: TGTGCCAGCTCACCAGTAGGGAGCGGGGAGCTGTTTTTT.

The chain employs TRBV30 and TRBJ2-5; perhaps TRBD2 as D (6 bases). CDR1 is GTSNPN, CDR2 SVGIG, per germline (reference sequence). V shed 5 bases and J shed 5 bases, with 15 bases lying between them. The CDR3 has 13 residues. CDR3 region: CAWAGLPGETQYF. CDR3 in DNA: TGTGCCTGGGCGGGACTCCCGGGGGAGACCCAGTACTTC. Together with reference TRBV30 and TRBJ2-5, the CDR3 gives the full variable domain: SQTIHQWPATLVQPVGSPLSLECTVEGTSNPNLYWYRQAAGRGLQLLFYSVGIGQISSEVPQNLSASRPQDRQFILSSKKLLLSDSGFYLCAWAGLPGETQYFGPGTRLLVL.

This clone occurred a few times. The chain combines TRBV19 with TRBJ1-2; D is ambiguous. V was trimmed by 5 bases and J by 7 bases, leaving 17 bases between them. The CDR3 contains 14 residues. Germline CDR1 LNHDA, CDR2 SQIVND (reference sequence). CDR3 coding DNA: TGTGCCAGTAGTGGCCTAAGGAGTGGAAGTGGCTACACCTTC. Translation: CASSGLRSGSGYTF.

The chain carries TRBV6-1 and TRBJ1-5, with TRBD1 matching 7 bases. Germline V gene data show CDR1 as MNHNS and CDR2 as SASEGT. The trim removed 4 bases at V and 1 base at J, leaving 4 bases unmatched. This CDR3 spans 15 amino acids. CDR3 DNA sequence: TGTGCCAGCAGTGCACAGGGGCGAAGCAATCAGCCCCAGCATTTT. Translating gives CASSAQGRSNQPQHF.

J is TRBJ2-1 and V is TRBV12-5; no definite D call. The CDR3 sequence is 16 residues long. The germline V and J ends were trimmed by 5 bases and 0 bases, with 14 bases remaining between them. Germline V gene sequence: CDR1 LGHNT, CDR2 FRNRAP. CDR3: CASGEPWAASYNEQFF. The CDR3 nucleotides read TGTGCTAGTGGTGAACCGTGGGCGGCCTCCTACAATGAGCAGTTCTTC.

This clone has a handful of counts. The rearrangement uses TRBV5-1 and TRBJ2-1, with 8 positions matching TRBD2. With 4 bases clipped from V and 7 bases from J, the junction kept 10 bases outside the gene matches. The germline CDR1 and CDR2 sequences are SGHRS and YFSETQ. The CDR3 consists of 15 residues. The CDR3 protein is CASSTSGAFRNEQFF. In DNA form, the CDR3 reads TGCGCCAGCAGCACTAGCGGAGCTTTTAGGAATGAGCAGTTCTTC.

The V call is TRBV6-1, the J call TRBJ2-2; TRBD1 or TRBD2 may be the D gene (5 bases each). This CDR3 has 14 amino acids. Deletions cut 6 bases from V and 7 bases from J, with 15 bases between. Germline CDR1 MNHNS, CDR2 SASEGT. The CDR3 sequence is CASRGHSAGGELFF. The DNA for the CDR3 is TGTGCCAGCAGAGGACACTCCGCGGGCGGGGAGCTGTTTTTT.

This clone has a count of ten or more. The rearrangement links TRBV30 to TRBJ1-1; D is unclear. The CDR3 extends over 10 amino acids. Trimming removed 4 bases from V and 11 bases from J, with 11 bases in between. Germline V gene lookup returns CDR1 GTSNPN and CDR2 SVGIG (reference sequence). The CDR3 coding sequence is TGTGCCTGGAATAAGGGAAGGGCTTTCTTT. Its protein is CAWNKGRAFF.

CDR3 amino acids: CASSSRGDTEAFF. The CDR3 DNA is TGTGCCAGCAGCTCGAGGGGGGACACTGAAGCTTTCTTT. The rearrangement links TRBV7-6 to TRBJ1-1; weak D call: TRBD1 (6 bases). CDR3 length: 13 residues. In germline, CDR1 is SGHVS, CDR2 FNYEAQ. Trimming removed 4 bases at V and 3 bases at J, with 9 bases between.

The gene calls are TRBV15 and TRBJ2-7; D gene ambiguous. The V end was cut by 0 bases, the J end by 0 bases, with 9 bases between. This CDR3 has 15 residues. Germline V gene data show CDR1 as LNHNV and CDR2 as YYDKDF (reference sequence). CDR3 protein: CATSRDLLLSYEQYF. The CDR3 DNA is TGTGCCACCAGCAGAGATTTACTCCTCTCCTACGAGCAGTACTTC.

This chain links TRBV5-6 with TRBJ2-5; D gene unclear. Germline V gene data show CDR1 as SGHDT and CDR2 as YYEEEE. The CDR3 is 15 amino acids. V was clipped by 6 bases and J by 5 bases, with 20 bases between them. CDR3: CASTLLTGLLETQYF. The CDR3 nucleotides are TGTGCCAGCACCCTCCTGACGGGCCTATTGGAGACCCAGTACTTC.

J is TRBJ2-1 and V is TRBV6-6; 10 nucleotides match TRBD1. The CDR3 has 14 residues. Germline assignment: CDR1 MNHNY and CDR2 SVGAGI (reference sequence). Germline trimming cut 6 bases from V and 6 bases from J; bases unmatched to any gene: 5. CDR3 nucleotides: TGTGCCAGCAGCACCGGGACAGGGGTCAATGAGCAGTTCTTC. Encoded protein: CASSTGTGVNEQFF.

The rearrangement joins TRBV2 to TRBJ1-6; D not resolved. The CDR3 has 11 amino acids. The ends were cut back, 6 bases at V and 10 bases at J, with 7 bases in the middle. In germline, CDR1 is SNHLY, CDR2 FYNNEI. Here the CDR3 reads CASSSPSPLHF. The CDR3 DNA follows: TGTGCCAGCAGCTCCCCGTCACCCCTCCACTTT. Full variable domain (outside the CDR3, taken from reference TRBV2 and TRBJ1-6): EPEVTQTPSHQVTQMGQEVILRCVPISNHLYFYWYRQILGQKVEFLVSFYNNEISEKSEIFDDQFSVERPDGSNFTLKIRSTKLEDSAMYFCASSSPSPLHFGNGTRLTVT.

The chain carries TRBV4-2 and TRBJ2-7, with D unresolved. Germline lookup yields CDR1 LGHNA and CDR2 YNFKEQ. This CDR3 region has 15 residues. V was cut by 0 bases and J by 0 bases, with 9 bases left in between. The CDR3 bases are TGTGCCAGCAGCCAAGAGGGCGTGAGCTCCTACGAGCAGTACTTC. Protein: CASSQEGVSSYEQYF.

The chain uses TRBV5-8 and TRBJ1-2; TRBD1 aligns across 12 bases. Germline-derived CDR1 and CDR2 are SGHTS and YDEGEE. The CDR3 loop spans 18 amino acids. The V gene end was trimmed by 0 bases and the J gene end by 2 bases; junction bases not matched to a gene: 8. As DNA, the CDR3 is TGTGCCAGCAGCTTGGAGGGACAGGGGGCGCATATAAACTATGGCTACACCTTC. Translated, it gives CASSLEGQGAHINYGYTF.